These 23 T cell receptor beta chains came from one sample sequenced in a study of cytomegalovirus exposure and HLA in healthy donors. The PCR employed 60 Vbeta primers together with 13 Jbeta primers. Method: immunoSEQ multiplex PCR; TCRdb's copy keeps in-frame clones and lacks some. The sample contains 95,000 to 150,000 clones, 63% of which appear only once. The sample comprised PBMCs. These receptors were obtained from a man between 35 and 55 years old in good health and CMV-seropositive.

The rearrangement links TRBV5-1 to TRBJ2-7; 14 nucleotides line up with TRBD2. Germline V gene sequence: CDR1 SGHRS, CDR2 YFSETQ. V shed 4 bases and J 5 bases; nucleotides not matched to a gene: 14. CDR3 length: 18 residues. The DNA for the CDR3 is TGCGCCAGCAGCCTGACGACTAGCGGGAGGGCAGCGGAAAACGAGCAGTACTTC. This encodes CASSLTTSGRAAENEQYF. Based on the CDR3 plus reference TRBV5-1 and TRBJ2-7, the full variable domain is KAGVTQTPRYLIKTRGQQVTLSCSPISGHRSVSWYQQTPGQGLQFLFEYFSETQRNKGNFPGRFSGRQFSNSRSEMNVSTLELGDSALYLCASSLTTSGRAAENEQYFGPGTRLTVT.

This chain connects TRBV5-1 to TRBJ2-1; TRBD1 agrees at 9 bases. The junction had 6 bases not matched to a gene; V was cut back by 2 bases and J by 6 bases. CDR1 and CDR2 from the germline V gene are SGHRS and YFSETQ. The CDR3 sequence is 15 residues long. The CDR3 protein is CASSFDGTGFNEQFF. The DNA of the CDR3 is TGCGCCAGCAGCTTCGACGGGACAGGGTTCAATGAGCAGTTCTTC.

The chain employs TRBV7-9 and TRBJ2-2; TRBD2 aligns across 10 bases. This CDR3 has 14 amino acids. Germline V CDR1 and CDR2: SEHNR, FQNEAQ (reference sequence). J was trimmed by 6 bases and V by 5 bases; bases with no gene match: 3. The CDR3 spells CASSPSGRAGELFF. CDR3 coding DNA: TGTGCCAGCAGCCCGAGCGGGAGGGCCGGGGAGCTGTTTTTT.

The chain has TRBV15 and TRBJ2-1, with D perhaps matching TRBD2 (5 bases). Germline V gene sequence: CDR1 LNHNV, CDR2 YYDKDF (reference sequence). The V gene lost 5 bases and the J gene lost 10 bases, with 6 bases spanning the gap. CDR3 length: 10 amino acids. CDR3 DNA: TGTGCCACCAGCTCGGGGGAGCAGTTCTTC. Translation: CATSSGEQFF.

V gene TRBV19 combines with J gene TRBJ2-1; 7 nucleotides line up with TRBD2. Unmatched junction bases numbered 5, after V lost 3 bases and J lost 9 bases. The CDR3 is 13 amino acids. In germline, CDR1 is LNHDA, CDR2 SQIVND (reference sequence). The CDR3 DNA reads TGTGCCAGTAGTATCTCGGGGAGGGGTGAGCAGTTCTTC. This translates into CASSISGRGEQFF.

J is TRBJ1-5 and V is TRBV6-5, with 7 positions matching TRBD1. This CDR3 comprises 14 residues. With V trimmed by 6 bases and J by 3 bases, 5 bases remained unmatched. The germline V gene encodes CDR1 MNHEY and CDR2 SVGAGI. CDR3 sequence: CASRLTGTNQPQHF. The DNA of the CDR3 is TGTGCCAGCAGGCTGACAGGGACCAATCAGCCCCAGCATTTT.

This clone was seen once. V is TRBV4-2 and J is TRBJ1-2; tentatively, D is TRBD1 (6 bases). Germline CDR1 and CDR2: LGHNA and YNFKEQ. CDR3 size: 18 residues. Deletions cut 4 bases from V and 1 base from J, with 22 bases between. CDR3 DNA: TGTGCCAGCAGCCTATCGGATGGGGGCAGGGGCGATAACTATGGCTACACCTTC. Its protein is CASSLSDGGRGDNYGYTF.

This clone has just a few counts. This chain links TRBV29-1 with TRBJ1-1; 7 nucleotides line up with TRBD1. This CDR3 contains 15 residues. J was trimmed by 2 bases and V by 6 bases; bases with no gene match: 12. Germline CDR1 and CDR2: SQVTM and ANQGSEA. This chain's CDR3 is CSVLRDSEYNTEAFF. CDR3 nucleotides: TGCAGCGTGCTTCGGGACAGCGAGTATAACACTGAAGCTTTCTTT.

The chain links TRBV13 to TRBJ2-5; TRBD2 aligns across 7 bases. The V segment lost 6 bases and the J segment 10 bases; nucleotides outside the gene matches: 8. The CDR3 sequence is 12 residues long. CDR1 and CDR2 from the germline V gene are PRHDT and FYEKMQ (reference sequence). CDR3 sequence reads: CASSSGGKFQYF. The CDR3 DNA is TGTGCCAGCAGTTCCGGGGGGAAGTTCCAGTACTTC.

V is TRBV29-1 and J is TRBJ2-1, with D perhaps matching TRBD2 (6 bases). This CDR3 is built from 15 residues. CDR1 is SQVTM, CDR2 ANQGSEA, per germline. Deletions cut 7 bases from V and 8 bases from J, with 24 bases between. CDR3 region: CSGRSGRERVDEQFF. For the CDR3, the DNA is TGCAGCGGGAGGTCGGGCCGGGAGAGGGTTGATGAGCAGTTCTTC.

This chain joins TRBV4-2 and TRBJ2-7; D is perhaps TRBD2 (5 bases). V was cut by 4 bases and J by 2 bases, with 9 bases left in between. CDR3 length: 13 residues. Germline V gene sequence: CDR1 LGHNA, CDR2 YNFKEQ. The CDR3 spells CASSPGETYEQYF. In DNA form, the CDR3 reads TGTGCCAGCAGCCCCGGGGAAACCTACGAGCAGTACTTC.

The rearrangement joins TRBV10-3 to TRBJ2-3, with a weak D call TRBD2 (6 bases). CDR1 and CDR2 from the germline V gene are ENHRY and SYGVKD. The CDR3 runs to 13 residues. V dropped 8 bases and J dropped 3 bases, with 12 bases sitting between them. In DNA form, the CDR3 reads TGTGCCATCGGTCCTAGCGAAACAGATACGCAGTATTTT. It encodes CAIGPSETDTQYF.

V usage is TRBV7-3 and J usage is TRBJ2-3, with D possibly being TRBD1 (6 bases). From germline, CDR1 is SGHTA and CDR2 FQGTGA. V dropped 1 base and J dropped 0 bases, with 20 bases sitting between them. CDR3 length: 19 residues. CDR3 sequence: CASSLKGGGSDPSTDTQYF. For the CDR3, the DNA is TGTGCCAGCAGCTTAAAGGGTGGGGGCTCTGACCCGAGCACAGATACGCAGTATTTT.

V and J are TRBV5-1 and TRBJ2-7; TRBD1 agrees at 7 bases. Trimming removed 0 bases from V and 6 bases from J; junction bases left unmatched: 12. Germline lookup yields CDR1 SGHRS and CDR2 YFSETQ. The CDR3 has 16 amino acids. CDR3 in amino acids: CASSLARDSGSGEQYF. The CDR3 region has the DNA TGCGCCAGCAGCTTGGCCCGGGACAGTGGGTCCGGCGAGCAGTACTTC.

The chain combines TRBV19 with TRBJ2-1; tentatively, D is TRBD1 (6 bases). This CDR3 region has 15 residues. The V end was cut by 3 bases, the J end by 5 bases, with 14 bases between. CDR1 LNHDA and CDR2 SQIVND come from the germline V gene (reference sequence). The CDR3 region has the DNA TGTGCCAGTAGTATGAGTACAGGGCGAAACAATGAGCAGTTCTTC. It codes for CASSMSTGRNNEQFF.

This rearrangement joins TRBV5-6 to TRBJ2-3; D gene unclear. V lost 1 base and J lost 5, with 14 bases in between. Germline V gene sequence: CDR1 SGHDT, CDR2 YYEEEE. The CDR3 sequence is 15 residues long. The CDR3 DNA is TGTGCCAGCAGCTTGTACCCAACACAAAAAGATACGCAGTATTTT. It specifies CASSLYPTQKDTQYF.

The chain links TRBV5-1 to TRBJ2-1, with D perhaps TRBD2 (5 bases). Germline CDR1 is SGHRS and CDR2 is YFSETQ. The germline V and J ends were trimmed by 0 bases and 3 bases, with 13 bases remaining between them. The CDR3 is 16 residues long. Here the CDR3 reads CASSLVPGVDYNEQFF. The CDR3 DNA is TGCGCCAGCAGCTTGGTACCCGGGGTCGACTACAATGAGCAGTTCTTC.

The chain joins TRBV15 to TRBJ2-6; 7 positions agree with TRBD1. The germline CDR1 and CDR2 sequences are LNHNV and YYDKDF (reference sequence). Germline trimming cut 7 bases from V and 2 bases from J; bases unmatched to any gene: 5. This CDR3 is 15 amino acids long. CDR3 bases: TGTGCCACCAAGAAAGGGGGCGCTGGGGCCAACGTCCTGACTTTC. It codes for CATKKGGAGANVLTF.

This rearrangement joins TRBV4-3 to TRBJ2-2; a possible D gene is TRBD2 (5 bases). V shed 0 bases and J shed 0 bases, with 14 bases lying between them. This CDR3 spans 18 amino acids. CDR1 is LGHNA and CDR2 is YSLEER in the germline V gene. In DNA, the CDR3 is TGCGCCAGCAGCCAAGAACGTTCGGATAGCGCGAACACCGGGGAGCTGTTTTTT. Translation: CASSQERSDSANTGELFF.

This clone was detected a few times. The rearrangement joins TRBV10-3 to TRBJ2-5; 7 nucleotides line up with TRBD1. The CDR3 loop spans 15 amino acids. Unmatched junction bases numbered 9, after V lost 6 bases and J lost 2 bases. CDR1 and CDR2 from the germline V gene are ENHRY and SYGVKD. The DNA for the CDR3 is TGTGCCATCAGCAACCGGGACAGTTTACAAGAGACCCAGTACTTC. Protein: CAISNRDSLQETQYF.

This clone was seen just once. J is TRBJ1-1 and V is TRBV18; D remains ambiguous. The V end was cut by 2 bases, the J end by 3 bases, with 13 bases between. CDR3 length: 15 amino acids. Germline CDR1 reads KGHSH; CDR2 reads LQKENI. The CDR3 sequence is CASSPAAVLDTEAFF. CDR3 nucleotides: TGTGCCAGCTCACCAGCTGCGGTGTTGGACACTGAAGCTTTCTTT.

The rearrangement uses TRBV6-6 and TRBJ1-4; D remains ambiguous. The CDR3 is 12 residues long. Germline V CDR1 and CDR2: MNHNY, SVGAGI (reference sequence). V gave up 8 bases and J gave up 4 bases, with 8 bases separating them. The CDR3 DNA follows: TGTGCCAGCGCACAGCTTAATGAAAAACTGTTTTTT. It codes for CASAQLNEKLFF.

This chain joins TRBV7-2 and TRBJ2-1; maybe TRBD2 (5 bases). The germline CDR1 and CDR2 sequences are SGHTA and FQGNSA. Trimming shortened V by 2 bases and J by 0 bases, and 11 bases separated the two germline ends. The CDR3 length is 16 residues. The CDR3 reads CASSLTGSGSYNEQFF. The CDR3 DNA reads as TGTGCCAGCAGCTTAACGGGGTCGGGCTCCTACAATGAGCAGTTCTTC.